The 7 T cell receptor beta chains reported below all come from one sample, sequenced in a study of blood T cell repertoires in COVID-19. Repertoires were generated with immunoSEQ multiplex PCR, while TCRdb's copy carries only in-frame clones and drops some. Of 100,000 or so clones in the sample, under 90% are singletons; the top ten hold approximately 38%. Sequencing used peripheral blood. The receptors here all came from a man older than 75 with acute or convalescent COVID-19.

The V gene is TRBV4-1, the J gene TRBJ2-5; maybe TRBD1 (6 bases). CDR3 length: 15 amino acids. CDR1 MGHRA and CDR2 YSYEKL come from the germline V gene. Deletions cut 4 bases from V and 1 base from J, with 13 bases between. CDR3 protein: CASSPTGTPQETQYF. As DNA, the CDR3 is TGCGCCAGCAGCCCCACAGGGACCCCCCAAGAGACCCAGTACTTC.

The V and J genes are TRBV4-3 and TRBJ1-6; D gene unclear. Trimming took 1 base from V and 8 from J, leaving 9 bases between them. Germline CDR1 and CDR2: LGHNA and YSLEER. This CDR3 region has 14 residues. CDR3 residues: CASSQAGRDSPLHF. The CDR3 nucleotides are TGCGCCAGCAGCCAAGCCGGCCGGGATTCACCCCTCCACTTT.

The J gene is TRBJ2-7, the V gene TRBV3-1 (or the pseudogene TRBV3-2); D gene uncertain. The germline CDR1 and CDR2 sequences are LGHDT and YNNKEL (reference sequence). The CDR3 has 15 residues. Trimming stripped 4 bases from V and 2 bases from J, with 15 bases between. CDR3: CASSLGHDIAYEQYF. The DNA for the CDR3 is TGTGCCAGCAGCCTTGGTCACGACATAGCCTACGAGCAGTACTTC.

V is TRBV30 and J is TRBJ2-3, with 14 bases lining up with TRBD2. With V trimmed by 7 bases and J by 6 bases, 6 bases remained unmatched. The CDR3 loop spans 14 amino acids. Germline CDR1 and CDR2: GTSNPN and SVGIG (reference sequence). The CDR3 bases are TGTGCCTACGGGACTAGCGGGAGCAGCGATACGCAGTATTTT. Amino acid sequence: CAYGTSGSSDTQYF.

This chain uses TRBV6-6 with TRBJ1-4; D call uncertain. There are 14 residues in the CDR3. Germline V gene sequence: CDR1 MNHNY, CDR2 SVGAGI (reference sequence). The V end was cut by 5 bases, the J end by 8 bases, with 15 bases between. The CDR3 nucleotides read TGTGCCAGCAGTCCGAATGGTCGTGGCGAAAAACTGTTTTTT. Its protein is CASSPNGRGEKLFF.

DNA of the CDR3: TGTGCCAGCTCACCACAAAGACAGAAACAAGAGACCCAGTACTTC. It is translated as CASSPQRQKQETQYF. The rearrangement joins TRBV18 to TRBJ2-5; D may be TRBD1 (5 bases). Germline lookup yields CDR1 KGHSH and CDR2 LQKENI. The CDR3 has 15 residues. V was clipped by 1 base and J by 2 bases, with 11 bases between them.

V and J are TRBV28 and TRBJ2-3; 8 bases align to TRBD2. With 11 bases clipped from V and 2 bases from J, the junction kept 21 bases outside the gene matches. Germline V gives CDR1 MDHEN, CDR2 SYDVKM. The length of the CDR3 is 18 residues. In nucleotides, the CDR3 is TGTGCCGTTCAAAGGGACGTCGCGGGACTAGGATTCACAGATACGCAGTATTTT. Translation: CAVQRDVAGLGFTDTQYF.